The 5 T cell receptor beta chains given below trace back to one sample, sequenced in a study of T cells in Graves' hyperthyroidism and ophthalmopathy. RNA transcripts yielded amplified TCR beta CDR3 regions. The TCR CDR3 was amplified in a first-round RT-PCR using the HTBI primer set. TCRdb independently ran MiXCR on the multiplex PCR reads; one entry per CDR3 protein. The data contain 700,000 to 850,000 distinct CDR3 sequences, 30% to 40% of them singletons. The specimen sequenced was blood. These receptors came from a woman in her forties with Graves' hyperthyroidism.

This clonotype was recorded many times. This chain connects TRBV7-9 to TRBJ2-5; a possible D gene is TRBD2 (7 bases). The ends were cut back, 6 bases at V and 5 bases at J, with 19 bases in the middle. The CDR3 runs 15 residues. Per the germline V gene, CDR1 is SEHNR and CDR2 is FQNEAQ (reference sequence). The DNA for the CDR3 is TGTGCCAGCAGTGACACACTCGAGGGGGGGGAGACCCAGTACTTC. It yields the protein CASSDTLEGGETQYF. Full variable domain (rest looked up from reference TRBV7-9 and TRBJ2-5): DTGVSQNPRHKITKRGQNVTFRCDPISEHNRLYWYRQTLGQGPEFLTYFQNEAQLEKSRLLSDRFSAERPKGSFSTLEIQRTEQGDSAMYLCASSDTLEGGETQYFGPGTRLLVL.

The V call is TRBV27, the J call TRBJ2-6; TRBD2 agrees at 7 bases. This CDR3 contains 13 residues. Germline CDR1 is MNHEY and CDR2 is SMNVEV (reference sequence). DNA for the CDR3: TGTGCAGCCGCGGGGGCTGGGGCCAACGTCCTGACTTTC. Protein: CAAAGAGANVLTF.

There are many counts of this clonotype. The V call is TRBV20-1, the J call TRBJ1-3; 7 bases are shared with TRBD1. This CDR3 contains 13 residues. Germline loops: CDR1 DFQATT, CDR2 SNEGSKA (reference sequence). The junction had 6 bases not matched to a gene; V was cut back by 4 bases and J by 6 bases. CDR3 loop: CSATGDSVNTIYF. For the CDR3, the DNA is TGCAGTGCTACGGGGGACAGTGTAAACACCATATATTTT.

This chain links TRBV2 with TRBJ2-5, with no clear D. The germline V gene encodes CDR1 SNHLY and CDR2 FYNNEI. The ends were cut back, 1 base at V and 6 bases at J, with 12 bases in the middle. CDR3 length equals 14 residues. For the CDR3, the DNA is TGTGCCAGCAGTGAAGGGGTTGGGCAGCAGACCCAGTACTTC. It specifies CASSEGVGQQTQYF.

The rearrangement links TRBV5-1 to TRBJ2-1; D gene unclear. Germline-derived CDR1 and CDR2 are SGHRS and YFSETQ. This CDR3 contains 13 residues. The germline V and J ends were trimmed by 0 bases and 5 bases, with 6 bases remaining between them. This CDR3 is CASSLAWDNEQFF. In DNA form, the CDR3 reads TGCGCCAGCAGCTTGGCCTGGGACAATGAGCAGTTCTTC.